A selection of T cell receptor beta chains follows, all from one sample in a study of shared clonotypes between healthy human individuals. The method was immunoSEQ multiplex PCR; TCRdb's version includes in-frame clones alone and lacks a portion of them. The sample lists fewer than 400,000 clones, roughly 70% seen once, with about 9.3% in the top ten. The sequenced material came from memory CD4+ T cells sorted from blood. These receptors came from a man aged 30 to 45 in good health. Each CDR3 is given with its conserved first and last residue. The order of the fields is D gene, J gene, V gene, clone size, CDR3 protein, CDR3 DNA. The D gene is left open where the match is weak. Clone size is not always given. Where it is, it says once, few, many or a class for expanded clones.

.,TRBJ2-1,TRBV2,.,CASSVAILGLGEQFF,TGTGCCAGCAGTGTAGCAATACTAGGACTGGGTGAGCAGTTCTTC
.,TRBJ1-2,TRBV28,.,CASSSWDWLGYTF,TGTGCCAGCAGTTCGTGGGACTGGCTGGGCTACACCTTC
.,TRBJ2-1,TRBV7-2,few,CASSLRVYNEQFF,TGTGCCAGCAGCTTAAGGGTTTACAATGAGCAGTTCTTC
TRBD1,TRBJ2-5,TRBV7-6,.,CASTRTGTQETQYF,TGTGCCAGCACCAGGACAGGGACACAAGAGACCCAGTACTTC
TRBD2,TRBJ2-1,TRBV5-1,.,CASSSSGSKGEQFF,TGCGCCAGCAGCTCGAGCGGGAGTAAGGGTGAGCAGTTCTTC
.,TRBJ1-5,TRBV15,.,CATSTLTARRQPQHF,TGTGCCACCAGCACATTGACAGCGAGGAGACAGCCCCAGCATTTT
.,TRBJ2-5,TRBV28,.,CASTGDQETQYF,TGTGCCAGCACAGGTGACCAAGAGACCCAGTACTTC
TRBD1,TRBJ2-2,TRBV15,.,CATSRVTGGNTGELFF,TGTGCCACCAGCCGAGTGACAGGGGGAAACACCGGGGAGCTGTTTTTT
TRBD1,TRBJ2-3,TRBV29-1,once,CSVGWDSSDTQYF,TGCAGCGTTGGCTGGGACAGTTCAGATACGCAGTATTTT
TRBD1,TRBJ1-4,TRBV30,.,CAWRGQGNEKLFF,TGTGCCTGGAGGGGACAGGGGAATGAAAAACTGTTTTTT
.,TRBJ2-3,TRBV30,many,CAWSGGGTDTQYF,TGTGCCTGGAGTGGAGGCGGCACAGATACGCAGTATTTT
.,TRBJ2-2,TRBV19,.,CASSLDRGGELFF,TGTGCCAGTAGCCTAGACCGGGGCGGGGAGCTGTTTTTT
.,TRBJ1-5,TRBV2,.,CASRGSNQPQHF,TGTGCCAGCAGAGGGTCTAATCAGCCCCAGCATTTT
.,TRBJ1-2,TRBV11-2,few,CASSLATGNYGYTF,TGTGCCAGCAGCTTAGCAACCGGAAACTATGGCTACACCTTC
.,TRBJ2-2,TRBV14,.,CASSQVIGHTGELFF,TGTGCCAGCAGCCAAGTAATAGGGCACACCGGGGAGCTGTTTTTT
.,TRBJ1-5,TRBV27,few,CASRYRESQPQHF,TGTGCCAGCAGATACAGGGAGTCTCAGCCCCAGCATTTT
.,TRBJ1-5,TRBV6-1,.,CASGIRVGNQPQHF,TGTGCCAGCGGTATCAGGGTAGGAAATCAGCCCCAGCATTTT
TRBD2,TRBJ2-7,TRBV27,.,CASSLSWLAGVGEQYF,TGTGCCAGCAGTTTATCTTGGCTAGCGGGAGTTGGGGAGCAGTACTTC
.,TRBJ2-2,TRBV7-3,.,CASSDMGGLAGELFF,TGTGCCAGCAGCGACATGGGGGGTTTAGCCGGGGAGCTGTTTTTT
.,TRBJ1-1,TRBV11-2,.,CASSPQVVIEAFF,TGTGCCAGCAGCCCACAGGTGGTTATTGAGGCTTTCTTT
TRBD1,TRBJ1-1,TRBV9,few,CASSYGQGGGSYTEAFF,TGTGCCAGCAGCTATGGACAGGGTGGGGGATCTTACACTGAAGCTTTCTTT
TRBD2,TRBJ2-5,TRBV6-5,once,CASTGGGTQYF,TGTGCCAGCACGGGGGGAGGGACCCAGTACTTC
.,TRBJ1-2,TRBV5-1,.,CASSPGEGGYGYTF,TGCGCCAGCAGCCCTGGTGAGGGCGGCTATGGCTACACCTTC
TRBD2,TRBJ2-5,TRBV6-1,few,CASSETGGPIETQYF,TGTGCCAGCAGTGAGACGGGAGGGCCGATTGAGACCCAGTACTTC
.,TRBJ2-5,TRBV11-2,.,CASSLVLAQETQYF,TGTGCCAGCAGCTTAGTGCTAGCCCAAGAGACCCAGTACTTC
.,TRBJ2-3,TRBV5-1,.,CASSLATGSADTQYF,TGCGCCAGCAGCTTGGCCACGGGTTCGGCAGATACGCAGTATTTT
TRBD2,TRBJ2-7,TRBV28,.,CASRTSGRNYEQYF,TGTGCCAGCCGGACTAGCGGGAGGAACTACGAGCAGTACTTC
.,TRBJ1-5,TRBV7-3,few,CASSLRGPRSNQPQHF,TGTGCCAGCAGCTTAAGAGGGCCCCGAAGCAATCAGCCCCAGCATTTT
.,TRBJ2-3,TRBV15,.,CATSRGMALDTQYF,TGTGCCACCAGCAGAGGGATGGCATTGGATACGCAGTATTTT
.,TRBJ1-2,TRBV11-2,once,CASSLAPGRGGNYGYTF,TGTGCCAGCAGCTTAGCCCCCGGACGGGGGGGTAACTATGGCTACACCTTC
TRBD1,TRBJ1-1,TRBV2,.,CASSETAGQMNTEAFF,TGTGCCAGCAGTGAGACCGCGGGACAGATGAACACTGAAGCTTTCTTT
TRBD1,TRBJ2-1,TRBV19,.,CASSPGTGRSYNEQFF,TGTGCCAGTAGCCCCGGGACAGGACGGTCCTACAATGAGCAGTTCTTC
.,TRBJ2-5,TRBV28,.,CASSFRGETQYF,TGTGCCAGCAGTTTTCGGGGGGAGACCCAGTACTTC
.,TRBJ1-5,TRBV10-2,.,CASSDNGDSNQPQHF,TGCGCCAGCAGTGATAATGGAGATAGCAATCAGCCCCAGCATTTT
.,TRBJ2-1,TRBV5-6,.,CASSKQKQGQRGRDEQFF,TGTGCCAGCAGCAAACAAAAACAGGGTCAGAGAGGACGGGATGAGCAGTTCTTC
.,TRBJ2-7,TRBV6-6,.,CASSLKGGHEQYF,TGTGCCAGCAGTTTGAAGGGGGGCCACGAGCAGTACTTC
TRBD1,TRBJ1-5,TRBV29-1,many,CSAQVNRGSEPQHF,TGCAGCGCCCAGGTTAACAGGGGATCGGAGCCCCAGCATTTT
TRBD1,TRBJ1-5,TRBV28,.,CAATGTGGSRNQPQHF,TGTGCAGCCACCGGGACAGGGGGCTCACGCAATCAGCCCCAGCATTTT
.,TRBJ1-5,TRBV2,.,CASRGGLSNQPQHF,TGTGCCAGCAGGGGGGGTCTGAGCAATCAGCCCCAGCATTTT
TRBD1,TRBJ1-4,TRBV10-3,.,CATGLEGQGRKLFF,TGTGCCACCGGATTAGAAGGACAGGGGAGGAAACTGTTTTTT
.,TRBJ2-7,TRBV30,few,CAWRAGLGGSYEQYF,TGTGCCTGGAGGGCCGGACTAGGGGGATCCTACGAGCAGTACTTC
.,TRBJ2-7,TRBV6-1,.,CASSQPYEQYF,TGTGCCAGCTCACAGCCCTACGAGCAGTACTTC
TRBD1,TRBJ2-1,TRBV9,.,CASSVATGGYNEQFF,TGTGCCAGCAGCGTCGCGACAGGGGGGTACAATGAGCAGTTCTTC
TRBD2,TRBJ2-5,TRBV5-1,.,CASSFAGDVEETQYF,TGCGCCAGCAGCTTCGCGGGAGACGTTGAAGAGACCCAGTACTTC
TRBD1,TRBJ2-5,TRBV9,.,CASSPGQFQETQYF,TGTGCCAGCAGCCCGGGACAGTTCCAAGAGACCCAGTACTTC
TRBD2,TRBJ2-1,TRBV7-3,.,CASKNGLAGVHSEQFF,TGTGCCAGCAAAAACGGACTAGCGGGAGTTCACAGTGAGCAGTTCTTC
.,TRBJ2-1,TRBV5-4,once,CASSLDRDEQFF,TGTGCCAGCAGCTTGGACAGGGATGAGCAGTTCTTC
.,TRBJ2-2,TRBV6-1,.,CASSPVGTGELFF,TGTGCCAGCAGTCCCGTCGGCACCGGGGAGCTGTTTTTT
.,TRBJ2-2,TRBV5-1,.,CASSFQPRQDRELFF,TGCGCCAGCAGCTTCCAGCCAAGACAGGACCGGGAGCTGTTTTTT
.,TRBJ1-3,TRBV2,.,CASSELGQGYATIYF,TGTGCCAGCAGTGAACTAGGGCAGGGGTATGCCACCATATATTTT
TRBD1,TRBJ2-1,TRBV27,.,CARGTGGKHEQFF,TGTGCCAGGGGGACAGGGGGTAAGCATGAGCAGTTCTTC
.,TRBJ2-7,TRBV27,.,CASSLQGRSYEQYF,TGTGCCAGCAGTTTGCAGGGAAGGTCCTACGAGCAGTACTTC
.,TRBJ2-5,TRBV7-2,once,CASSLDGRGETQYF,TGTGCCAGCAGCTTAGACGGGAGAGGGGAGACCCAGTACTTC
TRBD1,TRBJ2-7,TRBV13,.,CASSSFGQGITYEQYF,TGTGCCAGCAGCTCCTTCGGACAGGGGATAACGTACGAGCAGTACTTC
.,TRBJ1-5,TRBV6-4,.,CASRPRGGEDSNQPQHF,TGTGCCAGCAGACCGAGGGGTGGGGAGGATAGCAATCAGCCCCAGCATTTT